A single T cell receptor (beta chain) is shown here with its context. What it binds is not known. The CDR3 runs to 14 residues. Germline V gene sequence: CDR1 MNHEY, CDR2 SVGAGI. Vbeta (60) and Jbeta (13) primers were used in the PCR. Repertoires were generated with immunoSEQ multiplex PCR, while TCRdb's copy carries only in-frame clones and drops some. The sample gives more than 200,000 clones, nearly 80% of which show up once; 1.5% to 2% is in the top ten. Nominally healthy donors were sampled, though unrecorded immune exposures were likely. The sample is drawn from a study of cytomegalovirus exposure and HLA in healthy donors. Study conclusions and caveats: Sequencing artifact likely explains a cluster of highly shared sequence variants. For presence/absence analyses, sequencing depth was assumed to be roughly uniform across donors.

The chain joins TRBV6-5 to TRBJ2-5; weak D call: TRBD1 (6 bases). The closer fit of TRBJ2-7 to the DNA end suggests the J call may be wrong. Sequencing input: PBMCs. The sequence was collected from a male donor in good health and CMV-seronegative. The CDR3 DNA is TGTGCCAGCAGCGGAGACAGGAGCTCCTACGAGCAGTACTTC. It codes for CASSGDRSSYEQYF.